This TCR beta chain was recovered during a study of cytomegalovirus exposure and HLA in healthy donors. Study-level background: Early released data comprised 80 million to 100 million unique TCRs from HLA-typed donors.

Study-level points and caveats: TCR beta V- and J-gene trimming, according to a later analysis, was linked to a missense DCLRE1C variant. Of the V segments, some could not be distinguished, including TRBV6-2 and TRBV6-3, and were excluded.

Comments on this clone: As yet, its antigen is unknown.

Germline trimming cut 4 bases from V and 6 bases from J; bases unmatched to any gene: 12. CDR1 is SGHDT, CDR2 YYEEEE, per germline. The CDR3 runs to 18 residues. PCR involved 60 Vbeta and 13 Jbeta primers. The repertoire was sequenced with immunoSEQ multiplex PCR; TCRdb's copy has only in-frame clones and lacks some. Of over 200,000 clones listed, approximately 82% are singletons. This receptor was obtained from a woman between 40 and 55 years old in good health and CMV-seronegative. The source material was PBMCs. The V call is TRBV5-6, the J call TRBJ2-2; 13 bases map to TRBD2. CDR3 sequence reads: CASSPGTSGVRFSGELFF. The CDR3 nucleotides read TGTGCCAGCAGCCCCGGGACTAGCGGGGTGAGGTTTTCCGGGGAGCTGTTTTTT.